This TCR beta chain was sequenced in a study of blood T cell repertoires in COVID-19. Study-level background: Sample material is recorded as cDNA or gDNA derived from T cells, B-cell-depleted T cells, or PBMCs.

Data came from immunoSEQ multiplex PCR; TCRdb stores just in-frame clones and leaves some out. The sample lists about 48,000 clones, roughly 84% occurring once. From germline, CDR1 is MNHEY and CDR2 SMNVEV (reference sequence). This CDR3 spans 14 amino acids. V lost 4 bases and J 1 base, leaving 11 bases between the germline ends. The receptor comes from a woman aged 60 to 75 with acute or convalescent COVID-19. J is TRBJ2-7 and V is TRBV27; the D gene is possibly TRBD1 (6 bases). The sample taken for sequencing was peripheral blood. The CDR3 is CASSSLTGSYEQYF. The CDR3 nucleotides are TGTGCCAGCAGTTCCCTGACAGGTTCCTACGAGCAGTACTTC.